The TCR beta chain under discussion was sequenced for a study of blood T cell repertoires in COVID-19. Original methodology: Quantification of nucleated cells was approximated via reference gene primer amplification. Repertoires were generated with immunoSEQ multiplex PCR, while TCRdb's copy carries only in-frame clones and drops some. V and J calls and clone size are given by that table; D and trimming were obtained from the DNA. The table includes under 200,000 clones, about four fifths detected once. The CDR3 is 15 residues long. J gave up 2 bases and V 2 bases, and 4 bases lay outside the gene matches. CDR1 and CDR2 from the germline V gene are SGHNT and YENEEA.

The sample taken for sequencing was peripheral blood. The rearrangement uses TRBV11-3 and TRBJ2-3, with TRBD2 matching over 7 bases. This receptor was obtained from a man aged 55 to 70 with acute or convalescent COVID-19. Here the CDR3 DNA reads TGTGCCAGCAGCTTATCCGCGGGAGTCACAGATACGCAGTATTTT. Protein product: CASSLSAGVTDTQYF.